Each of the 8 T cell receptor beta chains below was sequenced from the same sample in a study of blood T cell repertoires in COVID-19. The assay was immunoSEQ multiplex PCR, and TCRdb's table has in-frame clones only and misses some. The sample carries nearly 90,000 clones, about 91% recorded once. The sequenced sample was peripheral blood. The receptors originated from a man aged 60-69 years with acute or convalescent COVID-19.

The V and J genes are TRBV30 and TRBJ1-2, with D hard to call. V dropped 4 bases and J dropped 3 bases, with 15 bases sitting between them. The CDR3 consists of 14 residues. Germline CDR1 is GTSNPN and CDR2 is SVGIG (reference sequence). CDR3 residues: CAWIPGRRDYGYTF. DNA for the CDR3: TGTGCCTGGATACCGGGTCGACGGGACTATGGCTACACCTTC.

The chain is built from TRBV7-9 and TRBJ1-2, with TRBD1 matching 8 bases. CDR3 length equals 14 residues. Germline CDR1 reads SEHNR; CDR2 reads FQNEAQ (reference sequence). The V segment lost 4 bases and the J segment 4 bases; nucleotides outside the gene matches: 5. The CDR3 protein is CASSSTTGVYGYTF. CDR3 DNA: TGTGCCAGCAGCTCTACGACAGGGGTCTATGGCTACACCTTC. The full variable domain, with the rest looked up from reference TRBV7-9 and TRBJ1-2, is DTGVSQNPRHKITKRGQNVTFRCDPISEHNRLYWYRQTLGQGPEFLTYFQNEAQLEKSRLLSDRFSAERPKGSFSTLEIQRTEQGDSAMYLCASSSTTGVYGYTFGSGTRLTVV.

This CDR3 is CASSFGQANYGYTF. In DNA form, the CDR3 reads TGTGCCAGCAGTTTCGGACAAGCTAACTATGGCTACACCTTC. This sequence joins TRBV6-5 and TRBJ1-2; the D gene is possibly TRBD1 (5 bases). Germline assignment: CDR1 MNHEY and CDR2 SVGAGI. The CDR3 spans 14 residues. Deletions cut 4 bases from V and 0 bases from J, with 9 bases between.

CDR3 DNA sequence: TGCGCCAGCACCCCGGGACAGCCAAACACTGAAGCTTTCTTT. Its translation is CASTPGQPNTEAFF. V gene TRBV5-1 combines with J gene TRBJ1-1; 7 positions match TRBD1. Germline loops: CDR1 SGHRS, CDR2 YFSETQ. The V segment lost 6 bases and the J segment 2 bases; nucleotides outside the gene matches: 7. This CDR3 is built from 14 residues.

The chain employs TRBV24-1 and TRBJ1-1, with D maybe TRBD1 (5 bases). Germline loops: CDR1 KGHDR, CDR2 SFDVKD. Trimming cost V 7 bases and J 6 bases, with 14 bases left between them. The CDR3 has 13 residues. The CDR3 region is CATRGGRGAEAFF. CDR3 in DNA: TGTGCCACCAGGGGAGGGAGGGGAGCTGAAGCTTTCTTT.

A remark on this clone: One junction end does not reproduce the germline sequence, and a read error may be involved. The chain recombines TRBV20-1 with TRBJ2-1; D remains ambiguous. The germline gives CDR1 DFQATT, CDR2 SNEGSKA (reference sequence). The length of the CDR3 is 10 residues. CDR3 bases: TGCAGTGCGGCCTACAGTGAGCAGTTCTTC. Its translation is CSAAYSEQFF.

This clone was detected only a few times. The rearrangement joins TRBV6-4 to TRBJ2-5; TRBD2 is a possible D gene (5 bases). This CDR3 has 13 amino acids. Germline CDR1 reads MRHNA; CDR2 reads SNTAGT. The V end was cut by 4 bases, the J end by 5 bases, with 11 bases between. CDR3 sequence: CASSVDSWETQYF. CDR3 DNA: TGTGCCAGCAGTGTGGACTCGTGGGAGACCCAGTACTTC.

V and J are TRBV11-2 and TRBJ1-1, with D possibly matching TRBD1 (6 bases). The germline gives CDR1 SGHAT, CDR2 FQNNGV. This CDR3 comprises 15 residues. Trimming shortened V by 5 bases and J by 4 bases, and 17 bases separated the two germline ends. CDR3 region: CASSLDPGAGTEAFF. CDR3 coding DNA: TGTGCCAGCAGCCTTGATCCAGGGGCTGGCACTGAAGCTTTCTTT. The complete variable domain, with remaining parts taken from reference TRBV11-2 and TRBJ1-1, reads EAGVAQSPRYKIIEKRQSVAFWCNPISGHATLYWYQQILGQGPKLLIQFQNNGVVDDSQLPKDRFSAERLKGVDSTLKIQPAKLEDSAVYLCASSLDPGAGTEAFFGQGTRLTVV.